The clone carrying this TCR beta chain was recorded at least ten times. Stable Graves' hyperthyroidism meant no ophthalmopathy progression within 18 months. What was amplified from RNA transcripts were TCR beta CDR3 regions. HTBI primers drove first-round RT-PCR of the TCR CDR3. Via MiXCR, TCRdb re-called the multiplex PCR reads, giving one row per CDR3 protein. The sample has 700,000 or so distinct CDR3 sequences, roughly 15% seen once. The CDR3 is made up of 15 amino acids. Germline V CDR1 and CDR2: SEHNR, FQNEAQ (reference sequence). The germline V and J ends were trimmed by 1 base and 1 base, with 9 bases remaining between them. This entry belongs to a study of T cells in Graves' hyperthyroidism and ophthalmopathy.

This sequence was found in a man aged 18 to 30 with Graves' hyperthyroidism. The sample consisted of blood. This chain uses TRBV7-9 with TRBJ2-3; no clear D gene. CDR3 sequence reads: CASSLDLSRTDTQYF. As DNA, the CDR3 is TGTGCCAGCAGCTTAGATTTGTCTCGCACAGATACGCAGTATTTT. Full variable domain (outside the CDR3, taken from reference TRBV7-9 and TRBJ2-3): DTGVSQNPRHKITKRGQNVTFRCDPISEHNRLYWYRQTLGQGPEFLTYFQNEAQLEKSRLLSDRFSAERPKGSFSTLEIQRTEQGDSAMYLCASSLDLSRTDTQYFGPGTRLTVL.